The T cell receptor beta chain described here comes from a study of Ad26.COV2.S vaccination and SARS-CoV-2 variants (dated by TCRdb to the early 2020s). As for the study more broadly: Donors in the vaccine arm were drawn from COV1001, a phase I-IIa trial of Ad26.COV2.S in healthy adults that was multicentre, randomized, double-blind and placebo-controlled. Ad26.COV2.S was administered intramuscularly at a dose of 5x10^10 or 1x10^11 viral particles, either as one shot or as two shots given 56 days apart. The TCR-sequenced set comprised around 30 samples: some 20 Ad26.COV2.S vaccine recipients, 5 placebo recipients and 8 SARS-CoV-2 convalescent individuals. TCRbeta repertoire sequencing was used to assess the specificity and breadth of SARS-CoV-2-reactive T cell receptors after Ad26.COV2.S vaccination. Investigators remained blinded to trial group allocation during experiments and outcome assessment. Trial participants were randomized into five groups of five: low-dose or high-dose Ad26.COV2.S given once or twice, or placebo on both occasions. The paper as a whole reports these results and caveats: The authors noted that total T cell responses may have been underestimated by the TCR breadth and depth analyses. Vaccine and placebo recipients had similar non-spike TCR breadth, a finding consistent with the vaccine containing only spike. Spike-specific TCR breadth was higher in Ad26.COV2.S recipients than in placebo recipients (P = 0.0014). The study was not powered for comparison of responses between vaccine doses or regimens. Substantial breadth of spike-specific CD8+ and CD4+ T cell responses was reported after vaccination.

This specimen's treatment or condition label, per the study, means: around 19 received Ad26.COV2.S at low or high dose, single or two shots; several received placebo; per-sample allocation not given. For vaccine and placebo recipients, the sequenced repertoires came from samples collected on day 63 after the first injection. In Cohort 1b, around 25 adults aged 18-55 years were enrolled at a single site in Boston, USA, between 29 July and 7 August 2020. Ad26.COV2.S was a replication-incompetent adenovirus type 26 vector that expressed a prefusion-stabilized SARS-CoV-2 spike protein derived from the original Wuhan strain. The immunoSEQ Assay was the method used to sequence TCRbeta CDR3 regions. After extraction, genomic DNA underwent amplification by bias-controlled multiplex PCR, followed by high-throughput sequencing. The paper's processing steps were these. To quantify the absolute abundance of every unique TCRbeta CDR3 region, sequences were collapsed and filtered. T cell fraction was estimated by normalization of TCRbeta template counts to usable DNA, with usable DNA being measured through amplification of reference genes present in all nucleated cells. Repertoire TCRs were annotated as SARS-CoV-2-specific when V gene, CDR3 amino acid sequence and J gene were exactly matched to a known reactive TCR set. The reference SARS-CoV-2 TCR set was obtained from MIRA and was filtered for enrichment in COVID-19-positive ImmuneCODE repertoires, whereby public or cross-reactive TCRs were removed. Based on the MIRA antigens, annotated TCRs were further analysed at the level of specific ORF or position within ORF. Depth was the summed frequency of annotated unique rearrangements, while breadth was defined as annotated unique rearrangements over total unique productive rearrangements. TCR breadth was compared between groups using two-sided Wilcoxon rank-sum tests. Drawn from immuneACCESS, this table holds only the in-frame rearrangements with V and J called that TCRdb kept. Clones are partly lost; checked studies trace under half to an unresolved V gene and leave the rest unexplained. From that table come the V and J calls and clone size; the DNA was used to work out D and trimming. The sample table holds about 420,000 clones, of which 85% to 90% were seen once. The ten largest clones represent around 3.6% of the sample.

A word on this clone: This clone's antigen is unknown. There are no base qualities to consult, and no much larger clone falls within one base.

V is trimmed back by 5 bases and J by 5 bases, and the junction contains 3 bases that no gene match accounts for. Sequences MGHRA (CDR1) and YSYEKL (CDR2) are obtained from the germline V gene. The CDR3 starts with the cysteine, ends with the phenylalanine, and has 14 residues. Kept here is only the CDR3 DNA, which spans 42 bases and is read in frame from base 1. The sequence was obtained from a person aged 18-60 years who received the Ad26.COV2.S COVID-19 vaccine or a placebo. The rearrangement combines TRBV4-1 with TRBJ1-5; 10 of the junction bases match TRBD1. The material sequenced was peripheral blood, taken in a trial of Ad26.COV2.S vaccine versus placebo. This receptor has the CDR3 CASSWDRGDQPQHF. The DNA sequence is TGCGCCAGCAGCTGGGACAGGGGAGATCAGCCCCAGCATTTT.